The next 2 T cell receptor beta chains were all read from a single sample in a study of shared clonotypes between healthy human individuals. Assay used: immunoSEQ multiplex PCR; TCRdb lists only in-frame clones, some missing. The sample consists of about 560,000 clones, just over 75% of them appearing once. Input material: PBMCs. The receptor set was obtained from a woman in her thirties or forties in good health. Some clones in this sample may be carry-over from other donors' samples.

This chain links TRBV15 with TRBJ2-1; D possibly corresponds to TRBD1 (5 bases). In germline, CDR1 is LNHNV, CDR2 YYDKDF (reference sequence). V was shortened by 0 bases and J by 5 bases, with 8 bases between the two germline ends. This CDR3 contains 14 residues. In DNA form, the CDR3 reads TGTGCCACCAGCAGAGACAGGGTAGACAATGAGCAGTTCTTC. Translated: CATSRDRVDNEQFF.

The CDR3 loop reads CASSEAHGTLGIEAFF. The CDR3 nucleotides read TGTGCCAGCAGTGAAGCGCATGGGACTTTAGGGATCGAAGCTTTCTTT. This sequence joins TRBV6-1 and TRBJ1-1; a possible D gene is TRBD1 (5 bases). Trimming stripped 0 bases from V and 8 bases from J, with 19 bases between. Germline V CDR1 and CDR2: MNHNS, SASEGT. This CDR3 region has 16 residues.